Listed below are T cell receptor beta chains from one sample, sequenced in a study of blood T cell repertoires in COVID-19. TCRdb's copy holds only in-frame clones and misses some; the assay was immunoSEQ multiplex PCR. The sample shows a few hundred thousand clones, around nine tenths of them seen only once. Sample: peripheral blood. The origin of the receptors is a human donor in a cohort sampled during active COVID-19. Each CDR3 is given with its conserved first and last residue. D genes are given only for firm matches. For some rows the clone size is stated as once, few or many, or as a class when expanded; others skip it.

D gene	V gene	clone size	CDR3 length	J gene	CDR3 DNA	CDR3 protein
TRBD1	TRBV10-3	.	14	TRBJ2-3	TGTGCCATCAGTGGGGGACAGAGGAAAGATACGCAGTATTTT	CAISGGQRKDTQYF
TRBD1	TRBV27	once	13	TRBJ2-7	TGTGCCAGCAGTCTTAGGTATCCGGGACAGGCCATCTTC	CASSLRYPGQAIF
.	TRBV11-3	.	15	TRBJ2-5	TGTGCCAGCAGCTTGCATCCGGGGACTGGGGAGACCCAGTACTTC	CASSLHPGTGETQYF
.	TRBV6-1	.	16	TRBJ2-3	TGTGCCAGCAGTGAAACGATCGAGGGGGTTAAAGATACGCAGTATTTT	CASSETIEGVKDTQYF
TRBD1	TRBV25-1	.	15	TRBJ2-5	TGTGCCAGCAGTGAAGCGACAGGGGGTCAAGAGACCCAGTACTTC	CASSEATGGQETQYF
TRBD1	TRBV11-2	.	17	TRBJ1-6	TGTGCCAGCAGCTTAGCCCGGGACAGATTGTATAATTCACCCCTCCACTTT	CASSLARDRLYNSPLHF
TRBD1	TRBV7-6	.	16	TRBJ1-2	TGTGCCAGCAGCTTAGGGGACAGGGGATCTCCCTATGGCTACACCTTC	CASSLGDRGSPYGYTF
.	TRBV27	.	20	TRBJ2-2	TGTGCCAGCAGTTCCCACTTTTCAGGCAGATCCTCAATATCCACCGGGGAGCTGTTTTTT	CASSSHFSGRSSISTGELFF
.	TRBV5-1	.	12	TRBJ2-7	TGCGCCAGCAGCTTAAAGGGGAACGAGCAGTACTTC	CASSLKGNEQYF
TRBD2	TRBV4-2	.	18	TRBJ2-1	TGTGCCAGCAGCCAAGACCCCTTTCTAGCGGGAGGGTATAGTGAGCAGTTCTTC	CASSQDPFLAGGYSEQFF
.	TRBV4-2	few	15	TRBJ2-3	TGTGCCAGCAGCCAAGGTATCATCCGGCGGGATACGCAGTATTTT	CASSQGIIRRDTQYF
.	TRBV5-1	.	15	TRBJ2-1	TGCGCCAGCAGCTTGGGACTAACGGGAGTGAATGAGCAGTTCTTC	CASSLGLTGVNEQFF
.	TRBV6-5	.	11	TRBJ2-7	TGTGCCAGCAGTTACTCCGGGGAGCAGTACTTC	CASSYSGEQYF
.	TRBV4-2	few	16	TRBJ2-7	TGTGCCAGCAGCCAAGGCCTTAGCCCCAATTACTACGAGCAGTACTTC	CASSQGLSPNYYEQYF
.	TRBV6-6	.	13	TRBJ2-3	TGTGCCAGCAGCAGAGGGTTTGCAGATACGCAGTATTTT	CASSRGFADTQYF
.	TRBV5-1	.	15	TRBJ1-1	TGCGCCAGCAGCTTGTTTCAGTCAATGAACACTGAAGCTTTCTTT	CASSLFQSMNTEAFF
.	TRBV3-1/TRBV3-2	.	15	TRBJ2-2	TGTGCCAGCAGCCCTTTCCCGAGCGTCACCGGGGAGCTGTTTTTT	CASSPFPSVTGELFF
.	TRBV2	.	14	TRBJ1-1	TGTGCCAGCAGTGTTAGAGGGAGGGGCACTGAAGCTTTCTTT	CASSVRGRGTEAFF
.	TRBV10-3	.	15	TRBJ1-2	TGTGCCATCAGTGAGTCGGGCGAGAGAAGCTATGGCTACACCTTC	CAISESGERSYGYTF
.	TRBV30	once	11	TRBJ2-1	TGTGCCTGGCAACGGGGGAATGAGCAGTTCTTC	CAWQRGNEQFF
TRBD1	TRBV14	many	14	TRBJ1-1	TGTGCCAGCAGCCAGGGACAGAAGTTGACTGAAGCTTTCTTT	CASSQGQKLTEAFF
.	TRBV2	.	13	TRBJ1-2	TGTGCCAGCAGTAGAGGTGTAAACTATGGCTACACCTTC	CASSRGVNYGYTF
.	TRBV28	.	15	TRBJ1-1	TGTGCCAGCAGTTTATACGCGACCGACAGCTTGGAAGCTTTCTTT	CASSLYATDSLEAFF
TRBD1	TRBV7-3	.	13	TRBJ1-1	TGTGCCAGCAGCACCCGACAGGGGTCCGAAGCTTTCTTT	CASSTRQGSEAFF
TRBD1	TRBV5-1	.	17	TRBJ2-1	TGCGCCAGCAGCCCAACTGACTCGGGGACAGGGGGAAATGAGCAGTTCTTC	CASSPTDSGTGGNEQFF
TRBD2	TRBV7-6	.	16	TRBJ2-1	TGTGCCAGCAGCTTAGTTGGGACTAGCTCCTACAATGAGCAGTTCTTC	CASSLVGTSSYNEQFF
TRBD2	TRBV7-7	.	16	TRBJ2-1	TGTGCCAGCAGCGCTCGACTAGCGGGAGGGCCAAATGAGCAGTTCTTC	CASSARLAGGPNEQFF
TRBD2	TRBV19	.	13	TRBJ2-7	TGTGCCAGTAGTATGGGGGGGGCCTACGAGCAGTACTTC	CASSMGGAYEQYF
TRBD1	TRBV9	.	16	TRBJ2-3	TGTGCCAGCAGTTCCACCGGGACAGTCAGCACAGATACGCAGTATTTT	CASSSTGTVSTDTQYF
TRBD2	TRBV3-1/TRBV3-2	.	16	TRBJ2-1	TGTGCCAGCAGCCTAACCTGGCTAGCGGGAGACAATGAGCAGTTCTTC	CASSLTWLAGDNEQFF